Listed here are 7 T cell receptor beta chains from one sample, sequenced in a study of cytomegalovirus exposure and HLA in healthy donors. Both 60 Vbeta primers and 13 Jbeta primers went into the PCR. Method: immunoSEQ multiplex PCR; TCRdb's copy keeps in-frame clones and lacks some. The sample includes over 100,000 clones, about three fifths seen only once; the top ten take over 4%. The sequenced sample was PBMCs. Receptors originate from a human donor in good health.

The chain links TRBV2 to TRBJ2-1; D is uncertain. The CDR3 sequence is 17 residues long. Per the germline V gene, CDR1 is SNHLY and CDR2 is FYNNEI. The ends were cut back, 1 base at V and 0 bases at J, with 13 bases in the middle. CDR3 nucleotides: TGTGCCAGCAGTGAAGATCAGCTCTGGAGCTCCTACAATGAGCAGTTCTTC. Translating it yields CASSEDQLWSSYNEQFF.

This chain uses TRBV7-8 with TRBJ2-1; tentatively, D is TRBD2 (6 bases). This CDR3 contains 15 residues. Germline CDR1 SGHVS, CDR2 FQNEAQ. Trimming removed 2 bases from V and 3 bases from J, with 11 bases in between. This CDR3 is CASSLLPSVYNEQFF. In DNA form, the CDR3 reads TGTGCCAGCAGCTTATTACCTAGCGTCTACAATGAGCAGTTCTTC.

The chain couples TRBV6-1 to TRBJ2-1, with D unclear. The V and J ends lost 7 bases and 10 bases respectively, with 17 bases between them. The CDR3 spans 13 residues. The germline gives CDR1 MNHNS, CDR2 SASEGT. The CDR3 sequence: CASTLNTVSEQFF. CDR3 coding DNA: TGTGCCAGCACCCTAAATACAGTTTCCGAGCAGTTCTTC.

CDR3 region: CASRRAGGLSGANVLTF. The CDR3, as DNA: TGTGCCAGTAGGAGGGCAGGGGGCCTCTCTGGGGCCAACGTCCTGACTTTC. The chain employs TRBV19 and TRBJ2-6, with TRBD1 matching 8 bases. In germline, CDR1 is LNHDA, CDR2 SQIVND (reference sequence). The J segment lost 0 bases and the V segment lost 6 bases, leaving 7 bases of the junction unmatched. This CDR3 region has 17 residues.

The rearrangement links TRBV11-2 to TRBJ1-6; D not resolved. V gave up 0 bases and J gave up 3 bases, with 6 bases separating them. The CDR3 has 15 amino acids. Germline V gives CDR1 SGHAT, CDR2 FQNNGV. The CDR3 DNA is TGTGCCAGCAGCTTAGATCCCAGCTATAATTCACCCCTCCACTTT. Its protein product is CASSLDPSYNSPLHF.

A few counts support this clone. The chain couples TRBV6-1 to TRBJ1-1; maybe TRBD1 (5 bases). V lost 6 bases and J lost 0, with 11 bases in between. The germline gives CDR1 MNHNS, CDR2 SASEGT. The CDR3 is made up of 14 amino acids. The CDR3 spells CASSEQVLNTEAFF. CDR3 sequence (DNA): TGTGCCAGCAGCGAACAGGTCCTGAACACTGAAGCTTTCTTT.

This chain's CDR3 is CAISPLAGGSYEQYF. The CDR3 coding sequence is TGTGCCATCTCGCCCCTGGCGGGAGGCTCCTACGAGCAGTACTTC. The J gene is TRBJ2-7, the V gene TRBV10-3; TRBD2 matches 8 bases. Germline lookup yields CDR1 ENHRY and CDR2 SYGVKD. V dropped 8 bases and J dropped 0; count of bases not matched to a gene: 9. This CDR3 contains 15 residues.